This T cell receptor (beta chain) was observed in a study of OX40 agonist ivuxolimab in advanced cancers. Study background: Partial responses occurred in three patients (one hepatocellular carcinoma, two cutaneous melanoma). General study results and limits: The CD4+ and CD8+ T cells in the blood had expanded clonally by week 6 at 0.1 to 3.0 mg/kg.

This CDR3 spans 18 amino acids. It was autoimmune disease history or systemic immunosuppression that excluded patients. About this clone: The antigen is undetermined.

Sequencing used immunoSEQ multiplex PCR; TCRdb keeps in-frame clones, though not all of them. The table has 75,000 to 100,000 clones, approximately 91% seen once. Sequenced here: CD4+ or CD8+ T cells sorted from blood, sampled in a trial of the OX40 agonist ivuxolimab. The chain is built from TRBV21-1 and TRBJ1-2. TRBV21-1 is noted as a pseudogene. The sequence derives from an adult with an advanced solid tumor such as melanoma, head and neck, liver or kidney cancer. CDR3 bases: TGTGCCAGCAGCCTTCCCCCGGGACGGCTCCCATTTAACTATGGCTACACCTTC. It is translated as CASSLPPGRLPFNYGYTF.